The sequence of this T cell receptor (beta chain) was determined in a study of blood T cell repertoires in COVID-19. Assay used: immunoSEQ multiplex PCR; TCRdb lists only in-frame clones, some missing. The sample lists about 190,000 clones, roughly 90% seen once, with under 2% in the top ten. The CDR3 consists of 17 residues. V was cut by 0 bases and J by 0 bases, with 15 bases left in between. Per the germline V gene, CDR1 is SGHRS and CDR2 is YFSETQ. The sample was peripheral blood. This clonotype was sampled from a man between 18 and 35 years old with active or convalescent COVID-19. V and J are TRBV5-1 and TRBJ1-1; D uncertain. The CDR3 is CASSLARGALLNTEAFF. CDR3 DNA: TGCGCCAGCAGCTTGGCCCGAGGAGCGCTTTTGAACACTGAAGCTTTCTTT.